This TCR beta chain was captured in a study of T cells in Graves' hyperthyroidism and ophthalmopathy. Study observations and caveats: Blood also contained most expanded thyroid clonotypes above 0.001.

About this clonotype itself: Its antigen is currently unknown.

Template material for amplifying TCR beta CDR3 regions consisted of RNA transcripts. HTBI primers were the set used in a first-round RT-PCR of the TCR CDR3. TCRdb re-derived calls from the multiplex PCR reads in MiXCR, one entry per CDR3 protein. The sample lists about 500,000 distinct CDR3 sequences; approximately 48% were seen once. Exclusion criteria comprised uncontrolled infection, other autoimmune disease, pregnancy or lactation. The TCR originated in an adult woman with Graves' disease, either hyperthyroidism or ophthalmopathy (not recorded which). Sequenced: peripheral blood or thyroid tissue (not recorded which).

The CDR3: CASSLAGAISYEQYF. CDR3 nucleotide sequence: TGTGCCAGCAGCTTAGCCGGGGCTATTTCCTACGAGCAGTACTTC. The chain has TRBV7-2 and TRBJ2-7, with D possibly being TRBD1 or TRBD2 (5 bases each). V lost 0 bases and J 1 base, leaving 10 bases between the germline ends. The CDR3 spans 15 residues. Looked up from germline, CDR1 is SGHTA and CDR2 is FQGNSA. Full variable domain (remainder filled in from reference TRBV7-2 and TRBJ2-7): GAGVSQSPSNKVTEKGKDVELRCDPISGHTALYWYRQSLGQGLEFLIYFQGNSAPDKSGLPSDRFSAERTGGSVSTLTIQRTQQEDSAVYLCASSLAGAISYEQYFGPGTRLTVT.